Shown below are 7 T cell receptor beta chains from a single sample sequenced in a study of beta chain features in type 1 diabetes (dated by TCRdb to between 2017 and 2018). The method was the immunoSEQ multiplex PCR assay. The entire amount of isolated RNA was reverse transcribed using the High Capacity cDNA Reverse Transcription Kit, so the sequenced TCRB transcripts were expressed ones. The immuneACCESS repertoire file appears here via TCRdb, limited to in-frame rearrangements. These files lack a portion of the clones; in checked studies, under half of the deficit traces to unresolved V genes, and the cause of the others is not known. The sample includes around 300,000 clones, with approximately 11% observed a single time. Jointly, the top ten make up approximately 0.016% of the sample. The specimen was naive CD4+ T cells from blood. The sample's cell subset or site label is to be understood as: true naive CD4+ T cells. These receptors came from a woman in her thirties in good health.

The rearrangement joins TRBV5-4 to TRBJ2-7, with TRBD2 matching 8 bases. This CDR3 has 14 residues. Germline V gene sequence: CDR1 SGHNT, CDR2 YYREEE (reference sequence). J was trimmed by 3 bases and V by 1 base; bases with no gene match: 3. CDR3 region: CASSLTSGNYEQYF. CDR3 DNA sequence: TGTGCCAGCAGCTTGACTAGCGGAAACTACGAGCAGTACTTC. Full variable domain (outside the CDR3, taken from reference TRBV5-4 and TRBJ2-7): ETGVTQSPTHLIKTRGQQVTLRCSSQSGHNTVSWYQQALGQGPQFIFQYYREEENGRGNFPPRFSGLQFPNYSSELNVNALELDDSALYLCASSLTSGNYEQYFGPGTRLTVT.

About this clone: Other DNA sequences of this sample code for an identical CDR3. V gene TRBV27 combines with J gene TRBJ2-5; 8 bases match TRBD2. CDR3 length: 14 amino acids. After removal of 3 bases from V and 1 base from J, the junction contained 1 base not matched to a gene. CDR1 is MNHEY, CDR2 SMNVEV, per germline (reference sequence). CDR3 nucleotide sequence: TGTGCCAGCAGTTTTAGCGGGACCCAAGAGACCCAGTACTTC. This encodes CASSFSGTQETQYF.

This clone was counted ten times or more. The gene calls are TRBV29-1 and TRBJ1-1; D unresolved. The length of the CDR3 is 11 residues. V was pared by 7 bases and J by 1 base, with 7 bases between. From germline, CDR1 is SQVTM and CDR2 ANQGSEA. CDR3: CSGEQNTEAFF. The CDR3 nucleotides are TGCAGCGGGGAGCAGAACACTGAAGCTTTCTTT.

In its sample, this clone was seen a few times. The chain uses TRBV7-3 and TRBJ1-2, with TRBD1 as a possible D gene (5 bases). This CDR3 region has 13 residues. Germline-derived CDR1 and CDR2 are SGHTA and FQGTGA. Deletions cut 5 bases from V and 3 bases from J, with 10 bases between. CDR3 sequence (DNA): TGTGCCAGCAGCCCCGGGGGGTACTATGGCTACACCTTC. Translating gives CASSPGGYYGYTF.

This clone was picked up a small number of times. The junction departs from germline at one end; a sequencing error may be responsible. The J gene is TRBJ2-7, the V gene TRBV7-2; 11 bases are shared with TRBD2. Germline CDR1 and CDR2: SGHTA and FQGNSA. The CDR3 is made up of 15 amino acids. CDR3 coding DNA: TGTGCCAGCAGCATAGCGGGAGGGAGCTCCTACGAGCAGTACTTC. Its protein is CASSIAGGSSYEQYF.

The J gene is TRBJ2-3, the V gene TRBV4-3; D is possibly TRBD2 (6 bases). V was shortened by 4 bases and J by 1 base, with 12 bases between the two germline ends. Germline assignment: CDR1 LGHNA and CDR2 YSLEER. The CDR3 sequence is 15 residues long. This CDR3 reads CASSRAPGGTDTQYF. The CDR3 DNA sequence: TGCGCCAGCAGCCGAGCCCCGGGGGGCACAGATACGCAGTATTTT.

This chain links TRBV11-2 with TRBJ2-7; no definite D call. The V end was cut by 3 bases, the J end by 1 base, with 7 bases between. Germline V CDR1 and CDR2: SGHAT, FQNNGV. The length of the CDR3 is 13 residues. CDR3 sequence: CASSLRMSYEQYF. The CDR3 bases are TGTGCCAGCAGCTTGAGGATGTCCTACGAGCAGTACTTC.